This record concerns one T cell receptor beta chain sequence. Per the original data handling: Amplifying reference gene primers gave estimates of nucleated cell counts. Data came from immunoSEQ multiplex PCR; TCRdb stores just in-frame clones and leaves some out. The DNA was the basis for D and trimming; V, J and clone size are from that table. The sample contains more than 120,000 clones, about 83% of which appear only once. The data belong to a study of blood T cell repertoires in COVID-19. On the study more broadly: Whether acute or convalescent, the COVID-19 samples came from the United States, Italy and Spain. T cells, B-cell-depleted T cells, or PBMCs provided the cDNA or gDNA that served as material.

CDR1 MNHNY and CDR2 SVGAGI come from the germline V gene (reference sequence). Trimming shortened V by 2 bases and J by 6 bases, and 4 bases separated the two germline ends. The CDR3 contains 12 residues. This sequence originates from a woman in her 50s with active or convalescent COVID-19. The sequenced material came from peripheral blood. The chain is built from TRBV6-6 and TRBJ1-4; no clear D. The CDR3 bases are TGTGCCAGCAGTTACGGAGATGAAAAACTGTTTTTT. Protein product: CASSYGDEKLFF.